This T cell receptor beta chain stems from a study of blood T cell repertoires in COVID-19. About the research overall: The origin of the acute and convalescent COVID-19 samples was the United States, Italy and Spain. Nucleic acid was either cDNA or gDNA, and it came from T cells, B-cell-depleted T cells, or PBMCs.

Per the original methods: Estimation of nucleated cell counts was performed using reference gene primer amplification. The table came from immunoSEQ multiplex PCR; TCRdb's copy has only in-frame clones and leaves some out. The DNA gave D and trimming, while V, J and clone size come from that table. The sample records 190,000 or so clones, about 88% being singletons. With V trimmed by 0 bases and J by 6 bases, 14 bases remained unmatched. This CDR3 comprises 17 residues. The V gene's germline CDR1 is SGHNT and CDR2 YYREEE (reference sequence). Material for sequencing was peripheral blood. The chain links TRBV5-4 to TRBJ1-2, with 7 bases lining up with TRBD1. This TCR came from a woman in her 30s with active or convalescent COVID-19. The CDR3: CASSLGQGPLTVDGYTF. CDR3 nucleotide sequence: TGTGCCAGCAGCTTGGGACAGGGCCCATTGACGGTTGATGGCTACACCTTC.